This T cell receptor beta chain was identified during a study of long-term antiretroviral therapy in people with HIV. Study observations and caveats: ART adherence was not documented, and neither viral resistance nor therapy changes had any data.

Germline loops: CDR1 SGHDN, CDR2 FVKESK. V was clipped by 7 bases and J by 2 bases; unmatched bases: 5. The CDR3 has 15 residues. This clone was observed a single time. The antigen remains unidentified. The assay, immunoSEQ v3.0, was run at survey level. This table comes from immunoSEQ multiplex PCR, and its TCRdb copy is limited to in-frame clones, with some not included. The profile covers under 15,000 clones, with over 75% appearing a single time and around an eighth taken by the ten largest. This chain joins TRBV14 and TRBJ2-1; 10 bases agree with TRBD2. Source: unsorted PBMCs, taken 1.3 years after starting antiretroviral therapy. This clonotype originated in a woman younger than 30 with HIV. CDR3 sequence reads: CASIPSGSPYNEQFF. The CDR3 nucleotides read TGTGCCAGCATCCCTAGCGGGAGTCCCTACAATGAGCAGTTCTTC.